This TCR beta chain was observed in a study of post-analysis software for immune sequencing data. Every TCR beta cDNA library bore unique molecular identifiers. TCRdb independently ran MiXCR on the PCR reads; one entry per CDR3 protein. The table records 750,000 to 950,000 distinct CDR3 sequences, around 53% of them present only once. V was clipped by 3 bases and J by 7 bases; unmatched bases: 9. This CDR3 comprises 17 residues. The germline V gene encodes CDR1 SGHTA and CDR2 FQGNSA. Study-level points and caveats: Same-batch preparations were strongly co-clustered by F measure. Four to six TRBV segments were more frequent in patients than controls; TRBV5-6, TRBV5-1 and TRBV20-1 belonged to this group. Those with multiple sclerosis, the patient group, showed significantly lower normalized Chao1 diversity than controls.

On this clonotype itself: Its antigen is as yet unknown.

Sequencing used blood. The sequence was obtained from a girl aged 10-17 years with multiple sclerosis. This chain links TRBV7-2 with TRBJ2-1; 13 nucleotides match TRBD2. In DNA, the CDR3 is TGTGCCAGCAGCTTCCAACCGGGACTAGCGGGATTAAATGAGCAGTTCTTC. Its protein product is CASSFQPGLAGLNEQFF.